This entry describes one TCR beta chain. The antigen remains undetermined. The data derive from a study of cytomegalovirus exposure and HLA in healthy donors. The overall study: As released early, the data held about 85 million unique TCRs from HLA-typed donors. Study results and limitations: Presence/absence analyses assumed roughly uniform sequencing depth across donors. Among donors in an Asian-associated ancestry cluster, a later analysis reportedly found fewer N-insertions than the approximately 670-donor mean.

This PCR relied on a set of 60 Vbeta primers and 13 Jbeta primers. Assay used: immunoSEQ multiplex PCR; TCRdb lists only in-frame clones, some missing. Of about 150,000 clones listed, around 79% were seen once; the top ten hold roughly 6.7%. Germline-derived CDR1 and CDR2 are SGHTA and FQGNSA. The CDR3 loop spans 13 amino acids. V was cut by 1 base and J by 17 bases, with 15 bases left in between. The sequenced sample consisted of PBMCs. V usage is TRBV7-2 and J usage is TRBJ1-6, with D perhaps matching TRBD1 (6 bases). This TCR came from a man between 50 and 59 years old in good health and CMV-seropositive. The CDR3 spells CASSLVRGEGFHF. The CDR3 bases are TGTGCCAGCAGCTTAGTAAGGGGGGAGGGTTTCCACTTT.